The T cell receptor beta chain under discussion was sequenced for a study of CD8 T cells in Susac syndrome (dated by TCRdb to the late 2010s). Context from the whole study: Of the Susac syndrome patients who were sequenced, roughly 8 were in clinical remission while roughly six had clinically active disease. At the time of blood withdrawal, Susac syndrome patients were either therapy-naive, taking corticosteroids (with some also receiving IVIg), or on IVIg alone. The study used repertoire sequencing to test whether antigen drove CD8+ T cell activation and differentiation in Susac syndrome. Overall results and qualifications from the work: No clonal expansion was detected in the CD4+ T cell repertoire of Susac syndrome patients. The number of individuals in the TCR sequencing and HLA analysis was acknowledged as relatively small.

High-throughput TCR beta sequencing profiled peripheral blood CD8+ and CD4+ T cells from healthy donors, Susac syndrome patients and multiple sclerosis patients. Susac syndrome patients met recently defined diagnostic criteria for definite or probable disease. Bulk CD8+ and CD4+ T cells were purified by magnetic negative isolation, whereas CD8+ TEMRA cells were enriched by FACS. Blood was drawn into EDTA tubes, processed within 24 hours, and PBMCs were isolated by density gradient centrifugation. PBMCs destined for TCR sequencing were cryopreserved in liquid nitrogen and later thawed in a 37 °C water bath. The sorted or isolated CD4+, CD8+ and CD8+ TEMRA cells reached a purity of at least 90%. RNA was extracted with the RNeasy kit and 0.5 to 1 ug was reverse transcribed using random hexamers. The immunoSEQ multiplex PCR assay, which covers 54 Vbeta and 13 Jbeta segments, was used to amplify TCR beta CDR3 regions. PCR amplification bias was corrected using a synthetic template baseline for primer optimization and computational correction. Per the original workflow: Reads were assigned to V, D and J genes according to IMGT and analyzed in immunoSEQ Analyzer, with only productive sequences retained. To calculate clonality, Shannon entropy was normalized by log2 of the number of productive unique sequences and then subtracted from one. For each patient and control, public and private clones were evaluated among the 100 most prevalent clones. Susac-specific clones were defined as absent from healthy and MS cohorts, 1052 published viral clones and other ImmuneACCESS disease sequences. The public reads were run again by TCRdb, first through fastp at Q25 and then through MiXCR, and only productive beta chains were kept. Duplicate CDR3 protein sequences are folded into a single record with the most common DNA and genes. The V and J calls and clone size are TCRdb's, not the authors'. This sample has 200,000 to 300,000 distinct CDR3 sequences in its table, and about 95% of those were observed once. The ten largest clones represent approximately 0.1% of the sample.

Of note for this clonotype: Its specific antigen is unknown. No quality values exist for individual bases; no much larger clone is one base distant.

Reading the germline V gene gives CDR1 SGHTA and CDR2 FQGTGA. V is pared back by 4 bases and J by 0 bases, with 10 bases lying between the germline termini. Measured from the cysteine to the phenylalanine, the CDR3 is 15 residues long. The entry retains the CDR3 DNA only, 45 bases that are in frame from base 1. The sequence is built from TRBV7-3 and TRBJ2-1; there is no confident call for the D gene. The specimen was CD4+ T cells from PBMCs. This clonotype originated in a human donor with Susac syndrome. CDR3 reads: CASSYDPSSYNEQFF. The nucleotides read TGTGCCAGCAGCTACGACCCGAGCTCCTACAATGAGCAGTTCTTC.